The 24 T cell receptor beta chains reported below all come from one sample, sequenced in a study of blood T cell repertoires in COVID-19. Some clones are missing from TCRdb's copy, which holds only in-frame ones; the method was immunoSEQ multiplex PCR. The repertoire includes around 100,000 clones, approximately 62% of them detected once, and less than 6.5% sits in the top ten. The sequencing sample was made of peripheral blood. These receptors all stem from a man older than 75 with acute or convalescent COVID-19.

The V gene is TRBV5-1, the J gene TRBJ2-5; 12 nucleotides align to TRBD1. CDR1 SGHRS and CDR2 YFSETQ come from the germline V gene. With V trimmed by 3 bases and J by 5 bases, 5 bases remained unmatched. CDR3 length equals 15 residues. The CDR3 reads CASSSGTGGWETQYF. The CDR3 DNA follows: TGCGCCAGCAGCTCCGGGACAGGGGGCTGGGAGACCCAGTACTTC.

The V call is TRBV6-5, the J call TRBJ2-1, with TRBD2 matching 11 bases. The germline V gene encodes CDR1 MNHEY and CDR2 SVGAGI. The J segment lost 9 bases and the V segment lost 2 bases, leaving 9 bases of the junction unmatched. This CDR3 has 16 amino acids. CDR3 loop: CASSYGTSGKKGEQFF. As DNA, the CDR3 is TGTGCCAGCAGTTACGGGACTAGCGGAAAGAAGGGTGAGCAGTTCTTC.

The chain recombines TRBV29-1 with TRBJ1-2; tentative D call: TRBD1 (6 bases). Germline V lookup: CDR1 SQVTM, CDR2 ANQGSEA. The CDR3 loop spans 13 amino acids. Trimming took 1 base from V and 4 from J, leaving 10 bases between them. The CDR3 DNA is TGCAGCGTTGAAGGCTCAGGGGCCTATGGCTACACCTTC. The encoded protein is CSVEGSGAYGYTF.

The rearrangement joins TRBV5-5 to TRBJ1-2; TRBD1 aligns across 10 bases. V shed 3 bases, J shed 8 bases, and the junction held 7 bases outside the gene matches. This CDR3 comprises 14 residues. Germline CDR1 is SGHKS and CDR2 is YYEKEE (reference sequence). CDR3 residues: CASSSDRGQGGYTF. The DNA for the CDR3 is TGTGCCAGCAGCTCCGACAGGGGGCAAGGGGGCTACACCTTC.

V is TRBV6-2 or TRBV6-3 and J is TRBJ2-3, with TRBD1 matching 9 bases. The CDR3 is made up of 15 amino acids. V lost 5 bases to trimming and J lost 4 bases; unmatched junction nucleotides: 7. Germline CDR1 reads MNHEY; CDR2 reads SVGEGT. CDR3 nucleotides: TGTGCCAGCAGTCGTCGGACAGGGGTGGCAGATACGCAGTATTTT. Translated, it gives CASSRRTGVADTQYF.

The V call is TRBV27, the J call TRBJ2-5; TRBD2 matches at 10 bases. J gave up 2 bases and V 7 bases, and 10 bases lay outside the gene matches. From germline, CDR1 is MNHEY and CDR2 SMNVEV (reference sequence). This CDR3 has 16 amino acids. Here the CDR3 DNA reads TGTGCCAGCACCTCCTTTAGCGGGAGGCCACAAGAGACCCAGTACTTC. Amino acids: CASTSFSGRPQETQYF.

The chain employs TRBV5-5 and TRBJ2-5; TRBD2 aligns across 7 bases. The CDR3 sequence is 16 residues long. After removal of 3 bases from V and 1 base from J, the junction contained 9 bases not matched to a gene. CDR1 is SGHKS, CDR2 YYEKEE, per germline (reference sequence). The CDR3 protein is CASSSLGRGPQETQYF. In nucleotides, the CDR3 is TGTGCCAGCAGCTCGCTAGGGAGGGGCCCCCAAGAGACCCAGTACTTC.

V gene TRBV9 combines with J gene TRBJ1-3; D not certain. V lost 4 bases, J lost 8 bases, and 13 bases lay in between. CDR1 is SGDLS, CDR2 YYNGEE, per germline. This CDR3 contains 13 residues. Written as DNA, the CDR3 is TGTGCCAGCAGCCCCGTCCCCACAGACACCATATATTTT. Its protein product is CASSPVPTDTIYF.

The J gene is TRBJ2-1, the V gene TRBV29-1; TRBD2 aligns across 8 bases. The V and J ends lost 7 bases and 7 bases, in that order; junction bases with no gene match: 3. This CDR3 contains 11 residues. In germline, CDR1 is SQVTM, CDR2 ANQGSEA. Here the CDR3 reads CSGTSRNEQFF. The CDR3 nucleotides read TGCAGCGGGACTAGCAGGAATGAGCAGTTCTTC.

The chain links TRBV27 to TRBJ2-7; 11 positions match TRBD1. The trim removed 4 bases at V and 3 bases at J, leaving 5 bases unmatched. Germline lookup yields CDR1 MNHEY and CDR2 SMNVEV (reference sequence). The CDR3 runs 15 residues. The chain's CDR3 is CASSSRTGGVYEQYF. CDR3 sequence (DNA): TGTGCCAGCAGTTCCCGGACAGGGGGCGTCTACGAGCAGTACTTC.

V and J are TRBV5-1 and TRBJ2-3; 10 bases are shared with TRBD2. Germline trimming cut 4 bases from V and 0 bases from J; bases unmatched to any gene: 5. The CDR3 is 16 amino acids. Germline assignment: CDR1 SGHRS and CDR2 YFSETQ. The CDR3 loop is CASSLGTSESTDTQYF. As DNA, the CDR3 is TGCGCCAGCAGCCTCGGGACTAGCGAAAGCACAGATACGCAGTATTTT.

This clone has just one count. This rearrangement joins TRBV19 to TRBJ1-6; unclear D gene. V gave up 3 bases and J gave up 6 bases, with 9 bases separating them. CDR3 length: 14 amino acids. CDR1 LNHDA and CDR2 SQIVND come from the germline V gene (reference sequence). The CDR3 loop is CASSIGVANSPLHF. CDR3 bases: TGTGCCAGTAGTATCGGGGTCGCTAATTCACCCCTCCACTTT.

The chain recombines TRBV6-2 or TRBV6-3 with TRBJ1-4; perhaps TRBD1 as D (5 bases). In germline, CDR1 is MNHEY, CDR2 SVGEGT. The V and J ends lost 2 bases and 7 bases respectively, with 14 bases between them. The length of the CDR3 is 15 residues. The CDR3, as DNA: TGTGCCAGCAGTTACGGGGCTGCACCAGGTGAAAAACTGTTTTTT. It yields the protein CASSYGAAPGEKLFF.

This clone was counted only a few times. The CDR3 DNA follows: TGCGCCAGCAGCCTGACAGGTTATGGCTACACCTTC. The encoded protein is CASSLTGYGYTF. The J gene is TRBJ1-2, the V gene TRBV5-1; possibly TRBD1 for D (6 bases). The CDR3 runs to 12 residues. Germline CDR1 SGHRS, CDR2 YFSETQ. V lost 4 bases and J lost 5, with 9 bases in between.

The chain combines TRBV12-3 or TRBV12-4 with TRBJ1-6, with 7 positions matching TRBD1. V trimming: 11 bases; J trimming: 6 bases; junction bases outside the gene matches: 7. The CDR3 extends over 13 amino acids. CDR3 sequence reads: CAGSRGANSPLHF. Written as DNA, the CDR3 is TGTGCCGGATCCAGGGGGGCTAATTCACCCCTCCACTTT.

The CDR3 DNA reads as TGTGCCACCAGTGATGGGGGGTTTGAAGCTTTCTTT. Its protein is CATSDGGFEAFF. The V call is TRBV24-1, the J call TRBJ1-1; D is possibly TRBD1 (5 bases). Trimming took off 3 bases at V and 7 bases at J, with 8 bases between the two ends. Germline V gene sequence: CDR1 KGHDR, CDR2 SFDVKD. This CDR3 is 12 amino acids long.

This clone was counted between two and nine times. The CDR3, as DNA: TGTGCCAGCTCCCGAAATAGAGACTTTACCGGGGAGCTGTTTTTT. Its protein is CASSRNRDFTGELFF. The J gene is TRBJ2-2, the V gene TRBV18; no clear D. V dropped 6 bases and J dropped 5 bases, with 16 bases sitting between them. This CDR3 is 15 amino acids long. In germline, CDR1 is KGHSH, CDR2 LQKENI.

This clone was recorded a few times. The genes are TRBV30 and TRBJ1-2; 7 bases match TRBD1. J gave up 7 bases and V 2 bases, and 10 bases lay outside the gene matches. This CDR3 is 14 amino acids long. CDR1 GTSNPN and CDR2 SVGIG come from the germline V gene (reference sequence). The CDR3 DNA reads TGTGCCTGGAGTCAAACTCCAGGGGGTAGTGGCTACACCTTC. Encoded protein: CAWSQTPGGSGYTF. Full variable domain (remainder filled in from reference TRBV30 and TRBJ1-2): SQTIHQWPATLVQPVGSPLSLECTVEGTSNPNLYWYRQAAGRGLQLLFYSVGIGQISSEVPQNLSASRPQDRQFILSSKKLLLSDSGFYLCAWSQTPGGSGYTFGSGTRLTVV.

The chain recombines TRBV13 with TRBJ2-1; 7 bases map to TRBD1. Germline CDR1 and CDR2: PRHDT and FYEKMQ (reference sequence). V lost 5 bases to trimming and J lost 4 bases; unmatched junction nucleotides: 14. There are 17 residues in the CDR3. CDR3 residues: CASSSTETGRKYNEQFF. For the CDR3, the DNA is TGTGCCAGCAGCAGCACCGAGACAGGGAGAAAATACAATGAGCAGTTCTTC.

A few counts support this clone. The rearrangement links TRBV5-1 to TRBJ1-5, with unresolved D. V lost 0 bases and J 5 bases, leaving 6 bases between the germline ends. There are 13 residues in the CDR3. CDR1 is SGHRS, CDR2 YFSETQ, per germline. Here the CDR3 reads CASSLDPDQPQHF. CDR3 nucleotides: TGCGCCAGCAGCTTGGATCCTGATCAGCCCCAGCATTTT.

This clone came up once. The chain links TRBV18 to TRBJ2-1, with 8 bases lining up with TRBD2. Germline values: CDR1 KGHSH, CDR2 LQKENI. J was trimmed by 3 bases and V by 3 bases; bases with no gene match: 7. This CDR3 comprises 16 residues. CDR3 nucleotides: TGTGCCAGCTCACCGGAAGGACTAGCAAACTACAATGAGCAGTTCTTC. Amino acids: CASSPEGLANYNEQFF.

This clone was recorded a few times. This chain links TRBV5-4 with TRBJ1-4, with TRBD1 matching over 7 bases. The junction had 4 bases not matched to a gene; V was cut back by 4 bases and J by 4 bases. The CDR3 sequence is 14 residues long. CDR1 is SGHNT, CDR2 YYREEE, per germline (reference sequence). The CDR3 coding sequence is TGTGCCAGCAGCCCCGGGACAGATAATGAAAAACTGTTTTTT. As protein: CASSPGTDNEKLFF.

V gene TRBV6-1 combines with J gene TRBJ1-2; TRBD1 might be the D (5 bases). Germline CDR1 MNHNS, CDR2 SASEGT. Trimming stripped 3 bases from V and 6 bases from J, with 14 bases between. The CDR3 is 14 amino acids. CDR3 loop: CASSDRGIDDGYTF. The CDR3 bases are TGTGCCAGCAGTGATCGGGGGATCGACGATGGCTACACCTTC.

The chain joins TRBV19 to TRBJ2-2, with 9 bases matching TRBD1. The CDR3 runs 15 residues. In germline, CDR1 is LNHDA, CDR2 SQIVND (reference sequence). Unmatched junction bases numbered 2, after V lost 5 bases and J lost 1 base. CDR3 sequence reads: CASSLGQGNTGELFF. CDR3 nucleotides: TGTGCCAGTAGTTTGGGACAGGGGAACACCGGGGAGCTGTTTTTT.